Below, one T cell receptor beta chain is given with its context. The antigen remains unidentified. Healthy donors had no documented immune events, such as infections, while sampled. TCRdb keeps only in-frame clones here, not all; method: immunoSEQ multiplex PCR. The sample shows about 83,000 clones, approximately 91% of them seen only once. This record belongs to a study of identifying expanded T cells in peripheral blood. Study-wide results and caveats: Roughly 1.1 clones differed between technical replicates, versus 16.4 and 19 over time. Variance in clone template counts between approximately two-week samples significantly increased with total template count across all healthy donors.

The sequence came from a person aged 18 to 70 in good health. The sample comprised blood.

The CDR3 nucleotides read TGTGCCAGCTCCATAGGACAGGGGATAGATACGCAGTATTTT. As protein: CASSIGQGIDTQYF. V gene TRBV18 combines with J gene TRBJ2-3; TRBD1 matches 9 bases. The CDR3 covers 14 residues. CDR1 and CDR2 (germline): KGHSH, LQKENI. Trimming took 6 bases from V and 5 from J; bases not matched to a gene: 6.